These 31 T cell receptor beta chains were all obtained from the same sample, sequenced in a study of cytomegalovirus exposure and HLA in healthy donors. A multiplex PCR was run with 60 Vbeta primers and 13 Jbeta primers. The repertoire was sequenced with immunoSEQ multiplex PCR; TCRdb's copy has only in-frame clones and lacks some. Counted here are about 120,000 clones, about 62% occurring once; the ten biggest clones make up about 8%. Sequenced material: PBMCs. The receptors stem from a woman aged 40 to 49 in good health and CMV-seropositive.

This CDR3 reads CAWSAGLGNQPQHF. CDR3 nucleotides: TGTGCCTGGAGCGCAGGGCTTGGGAATCAGCCCCAGCATTTT. The chain carries TRBV30 and TRBJ1-5; TRBD1 is a possible D gene (5 bases). This CDR3 contains 14 residues. V was shortened by 3 bases and J by 4 bases, with 13 bases between the two germline ends. CDR1 and CDR2 (germline): GTSNPN, SVGIG (reference sequence).

This chain uses TRBV7-3 with TRBJ2-3; 8 nucleotides line up with TRBD2. V trimming: 2 bases; J trimming: 1 base; junction bases outside the gene matches: 2. Germline V gives CDR1 SGHTA, CDR2 FQGTGA. The CDR3 is 15 residues long. CDR3 coding DNA: TGTGCCAGCAGCTTAGCGGGGGGTCGCACAGATACGCAGTATTTT. Protein product: CASSLAGGRTDTQYF.

The chain uses TRBV2 and TRBJ1-5; a weak D match, TRBD1 (5 bases). This CDR3 spans 15 amino acids. The germline V and J ends were trimmed by 2 bases and 0 bases, with 8 bases remaining between them. Germline lookup yields CDR1 SNHLY and CDR2 FYNNEI. In nucleotides, the CDR3 is TGTGCCAGCAGTGAATCAGGGAATAGCAATCAGCCCCAGCATTTT. This sequence encodes CASSESGNSNQPQHF.

The rearrangement joins TRBV11-3 to TRBJ1-3, with D hard to call. The germline CDR1 and CDR2 sequences are SGHNT and YENEEA. V was shortened by 3 bases and J by 6 bases, with 9 bases between the two germline ends. This CDR3 is built from 13 residues. The CDR3 bases are TGTGCCAGCAGCTTGAATGAGGAAAACACCATATATTTT. This gives the protein CASSLNEENTIYF.

This clone was observed a handful of times. The CDR3 bases are TGTGCCAGCTCACCGTTCCGTGACCAAGAGACCCAGTACTTC. It encodes CASSPFRDQETQYF. The rearrangement uses TRBV18 and TRBJ2-5, with no clear D. V gave up 3 bases and J gave up 0 bases, with 8 bases separating them. CDR1 KGHSH and CDR2 LQKENI come from the germline V gene. CDR3 length: 14 residues.

This clone was observed a handful of times. The chain recombines TRBV6-1 with TRBJ2-1; 12 positions match TRBD2. V trimming: 3 bases; J trimming: 8 bases; junction bases outside the gene matches: 11. The CDR3 has 17 residues. Germline V gene lookup returns CDR1 MNHNS and CDR2 SASEGT. CDR3 sequence reads: CASSEDLAGGPLDEQFF. The CDR3 DNA sequence: TGTGCCAGCAGTGAGGACCTAGCGGGGGGGCCTTTGGATGAGCAGTTCTTC.

The rearrangement links TRBV18 to TRBJ1-5; 7 bases map to TRBD1. The CDR3 runs 14 residues. CDR1 and CDR2 (germline): KGHSH, LQKENI. V shed 5 bases, J shed 6 bases, and the junction held 7 bases outside the gene matches. The CDR3 DNA reads as TGTGCCAGCTCAAACAGGGGTCCGGGTCAGCCCCAGCATTTT. Encoded protein: CASSNRGPGQPQHF.

This clone was seen more than once but under ten times. The chain carries TRBV4-1 and TRBJ2-5; TRBD2 aligns across 8 bases. The ends lost 0 bases at V and 5 bases at J; junction bases unmatched: 11. CDR1 is MGHRA, CDR2 YSYEKL, per germline. The CDR3 totals 17 residues. CDR3 sequence reads: CASSQDPGAGARETQYF. CDR3 bases: TGCGCCAGCAGCCAAGATCCGGGAGCGGGGGCCCGTGAGACCCAGTACTTC.

The rearrangement links TRBV5-5 to TRBJ1-1; a possible D gene is TRBD1 (5 bases). V was clipped by 1 base and J by 1 base, with 11 bases between them. Germline values: CDR1 SGHKS, CDR2 YYEKEE (reference sequence). This CDR3 has 15 amino acids. CDR3 sequence: CASSLWVTANTEAFF. The DNA for the CDR3 is TGTGCCAGCAGCTTGTGGGTGACAGCGAACACTGAAGCTTTCTTT.

This clone was recorded a few times. The chain recombines TRBV2 with TRBJ2-7, with 9 positions matching TRBD1. V lost 6 bases to trimming and J lost 4 bases; unmatched junction nucleotides: 7. The CDR3 contains 14 residues. CDR1 is SNHLY, CDR2 FYNNEI, per germline. CDR3 nucleotides: TGTGCCAGCAGCCTACAGGGGGCAGAATACGAGCAGTACTTC. Residues: CASSLQGAEYEQYF. Filled out from reference TRBV2 and TRBJ2-7, the complete variable domain reads EPEVTQTPSHQVTQMGQEVILRCVPISNHLYFYWYRQILGQKVEFLVSFYNNEISEKSEIFDDQFSVERPDGSNFTLKIRSTKLEDSAMYFCASSLQGAEYEQYFGPGTRLTVT.

On this clone: The junction departs from the called germline gene at one end, perhaps through a read error. This rearrangement joins TRBV10-1 to TRBJ2-2; D not certain. Looked up from germline, CDR1 is WNHNN and CDR2 is SYGVQD (reference sequence). The CDR3 length is 14 residues. The CDR3: CASSGAMNPGELFF. The DNA for the CDR3 is TGCGCCAGCAGTGGGGCTATGAACCCCGGGGAGCTGTTTTTT.

This chain connects TRBV6-5 to TRBJ2-1, with TRBD2 matching 12 bases. Germline CDR1 is MNHEY and CDR2 is SVGAGI. V was clipped by 2 bases and J by 12 bases; unmatched bases: 5. The CDR3 covers 14 residues. As DNA, the CDR3 is TGTGCCAGCAGTTACACGACTAGCGGGAGCGGGCAGTTCTTC. Translated: CASSYTTSGSGQFF.

The table lists this clone with a few counts. The chain links TRBV5-6 to TRBJ1-1; tentative D call: TRBD1 (5 bases). The germline V gene has CDR1 SGHDT and CDR2 YYEEEE. This CDR3 contains 17 residues. Trimming cost V 0 bases and J 0 bases, with 15 bases left between them. CDR3 loop: CASSLDRIWAMNTEAFF. The CDR3 coding sequence is TGTGCCAGCAGCTTGGACAGGATTTGGGCCATGAACACTGAAGCTTTCTTT.

The V call is TRBV11-2, the J call TRBJ2-2; D is unclear. V was shortened by 3 bases and J by 4 bases, with 3 bases between the two germline ends. Per germline, CDR1 SGHAT and CDR2 FQNNGV. The CDR3 totals 12 residues. CDR3 sequence reads: CASSLSTGELFF. DNA of the CDR3: TGTGCCAGCAGCTTGAGCACCGGGGAGCTGTTTTTT.

The chain combines TRBV5-1 with TRBJ1-4, with TRBD1 matching 8 bases. There are 18 residues in the CDR3. J lost 8 bases, V lost 0 bases, and 15 bases had no gene match. Germline CDR1 and CDR2: SGHRS and YFSETQ. As DNA, the CDR3 is TGCGCCAGCAGCTTGGCTGGGGGGCAGGGGGCGCTCGGCGAAAAACTGTTTTTT. Its protein product is CASSLAGGQGALGEKLFF.

This clone has a single count. The rearrangement links TRBV5-4 to TRBJ2-7, with 7 positions matching TRBD1. CDR1 SGHNT and CDR2 YYREEE come from the germline V gene (reference sequence). The CDR3 is 13 amino acids. The junction had 6 bases not matched to a gene; V was cut back by 6 bases and J by 3 bases. The DNA of the CDR3 is TGTGCCAGCAACGTTCAGGGGGTCTACGAGCAGTACTTC. Translated: CASNVQGVYEQYF.

The CDR3 here is CASTKTGGTYEQYF. The CDR3 DNA reads TGTGCCAGCACCAAGACAGGGGGGACCTACGAGCAGTACTTC. This chain joins TRBV28 and TRBJ2-7; 9 positions match TRBD1. The CDR3 has 14 residues. In germline, CDR1 is MDHEN, CDR2 SYDVKM. The junction had 6 bases not matched to a gene; V was cut back by 7 bases and J by 2 bases.

The V call is TRBV27, the J call TRBJ1-2; 7 bases align to TRBD1. V trimming: 0 bases; J trimming: 7 bases; junction bases outside the gene matches: 8. The CDR3 contains 15 residues. Germline V lookup: CDR1 MNHEY, CDR2 SMNVEV (reference sequence). CDR3 bases: TGTGCCAGCAGTTTATCGAGGGGGCCTATGGGTGGCTACACCTTC. As protein: CASSLSRGPMGGYTF.

CDR3 protein: CAWSAHSSYNSPLHF. The CDR3 DNA is TGTGCCTGGAGTGCTCATAGCTCCTATAATTCACCCCTCCACTTT. The chain carries TRBV30 and TRBJ1-6; no reliable D call. Trimming pared 1 base from V and 0 bases from J, leaving 7 bases between. The CDR3 consists of 15 residues. Germline assignment: CDR1 GTSNPN and CDR2 SVGIG (reference sequence).

This chain joins TRBV7-3 and TRBJ1-1; 8 bases match TRBD1. The ends lost 5 bases at V and 1 base at J; junction bases unmatched: 3. Germline V gene lookup returns CDR1 SGHTA and CDR2 FQGTGA. The CDR3 extends over 14 amino acids. CDR3 sequence (DNA): TGTGCCAGCAGCCCCCAGGGGGCGAACACTGAAGCTTTCTTT. Its protein product is CASSPQGANTEAFF.

The V call is TRBV6-5, the J call TRBJ2-5; possible D gene TRBD2, 6 bases. The DNA end is more similar to TRBJ2-7, so the J call may be wrong. In germline, CDR1 is MNHEY, CDR2 SVGAGI. The CDR3 has 13 residues. CDR3 in DNA: TGTGCCAGCAGTCCCCCGGCGGGGTTCGAGCAGTACTTC. Translation: CASSPPAGFEQYF.

The gene calls are TRBV5-1 and TRBJ2-7; tentatively, D is TRBD2 (6 bases). Between the trimmed V and J ends, which lost 0 bases and 9 bases, there was a span of 22 bases. Germline CDR1 and CDR2: SGHRS and YFSETQ. The CDR3 totals 16 residues. In DNA form, the CDR3 reads TGCGCCAGCAGCTTGGACTCCGGGACTCTCCTATCAAGGCAGTACTTC. Its protein product is CASSLDSGTLLSRQYF.

The V and J genes are TRBV6-1 and TRBJ2-2; 10 bases agree with TRBD1. J gave up 7 bases and V 7 bases, and 6 bases lay outside the gene matches. The germline gives CDR1 MNHNS, CDR2 SASEGT. The CDR3 extends over 14 amino acids. The CDR3, as DNA: TGTGCCAGCACCCCGACAGGGGGCGGCGGGGAGCTGTTTTTT. As protein: CASTPTGGGGELFF.

The chain uses TRBV27 and TRBJ2-3, with D perhaps matching TRBD2 (6 bases). The ends were cut back, 4 bases at V and 1 base at J, with 12 bases in the middle. Germline CDR1 MNHEY, CDR2 SMNVEV (reference sequence). This CDR3 contains 15 residues. The CDR3 protein is CASSSAGRGTDTQYF. The CDR3 coding sequence is TGTGCCAGCAGTTCCGCGGGGCGGGGCACAGATACGCAGTATTTT.

This clone showed up just once. The J gene is TRBJ2-1, the V gene TRBV5-1, with D perhaps TRBD2 (6 bases). Germline V CDR1 and CDR2: SGHRS, YFSETQ. Trimming cost V 5 bases and J 1 base, with 16 bases left between them. CDR3 length: 16 amino acids. CDR3 amino acids: CASRESAGSSYNEQFF. Written as DNA, the CDR3 is TGCGCCAGCAGGGAGTCGGCGGGGTCATCCTACAATGAGCAGTTCTTC.

The chain employs TRBV7-8 and TRBJ1-6, with TRBD1 matching over 10 bases. V lost 5 bases and J lost 7; bases outside the gene matches: 5. CDR3 size: 15 residues. Germline V gives CDR1 SGHVS, CDR2 FQNEAQ. The CDR3 sequence is CASSVRQGANSPLHF. CDR3 sequence (DNA): TGTGCCAGCAGCGTCCGACAGGGGGCCAATTCACCCCTCCACTTT.

The genes are TRBV15 and TRBJ1-1; 7 bases map to TRBD1. The V segment lost 0 bases and the J segment 4 bases; nucleotides outside the gene matches: 11. The germline V gene has CDR1 LNHNV and CDR2 YYDKDF (reference sequence). This CDR3 is built from 17 residues. CDR3 region: CATSRDLAGGSGTEAFF. The CDR3 DNA reads TGTGCCACCAGCAGAGATTTGGCAGGGGGATCCGGCACTGAAGCTTTCTTT.

V and J are TRBV27 and TRBJ2-7, with TRBD2 matching 9 bases. Looked up from germline, CDR1 is MNHEY and CDR2 is SMNVEV (reference sequence). The J segment lost 7 bases and the V segment lost 10 bases, leaving 14 bases of the junction unmatched. CDR3 size: 14 residues. The CDR3 DNA follows: TGTGCCACCCGACCGGGACTAGCAAATGGGGAGCAGTACTTC. Its translation: CATRPGLANGEQYF.

J is TRBJ1-1 and V is TRBV30; D is unresolved. This CDR3 is built from 12 residues. Germline V gives CDR1 GTSNPN, CDR2 SVGIG (reference sequence). Trimming pared 0 bases from V and 5 bases from J, leaving 7 bases between. DNA of the CDR3: TGTGCCTGGAGTGTAGCGAAGACTGAAGCTTTCTTT. Its protein is CAWSVAKTEAFF.

A few counts support this clone. The chain links TRBV11-2 to TRBJ2-7; the D gene is possibly TRBD1 (6 bases). V was pared by 1 base and J by 5 bases, with 9 bases between. Germline V gives CDR1 SGHAT, CDR2 FQNNGV. CDR3 length equals 13 residues. Here the CDR3 DNA reads TGTGCCAGCAGCTTAGCACAGGGCGACGAGCAGTACTTC. Translating it yields CASSLAQGDEQYF.

The chain recombines TRBV6-1 with TRBJ2-1; 11 bases are a match to TRBD2. Germline values: CDR1 MNHNS, CDR2 SASEGT. V lost 7 bases to trimming and J lost 9 bases; unmatched junction nucleotides: 11. This CDR3 contains 15 residues. The CDR3 DNA reads as TGTGCCAGCACCGAAGCGGTAGCGGGGGGGACTGAGCAGTTCTTC. This encodes CASTEAVAGGTEQFF.